A single sample gave rise to the 18 T cell receptor beta chains below, sequenced in a study of blood T cell repertoires in COVID-19. Clones were sequenced by immunoSEQ multiplex PCR, and TCRdb holds only the in-frame ones, with some missing. This sample has more than 85,000 clones; 65% to 85% occur once, and the top ten carry 20% to 30%. Sequencing used peripheral blood. Receptors originate from a man aged 80 or over with active or convalescent COVID-19.

The rearrangement links TRBV19 to TRBJ1-2; TRBD1 aligns across 11 bases. With 5 bases clipped from V and 4 bases from J, the junction kept 6 bases outside the gene matches. The V gene's germline CDR1 is LNHDA and CDR2 SQIVND (reference sequence). The CDR3 totals 15 residues. CDR3 protein: CASSPGTGGLYGYTF. CDR3 nucleotide sequence: TGTGCCAGTAGTCCCGGGACAGGGGGACTCTATGGCTACACCTTC.

The gene calls are TRBV7-8 and TRBJ1-2; 8 positions agree with TRBD1. The CDR3 runs to 15 residues. Germline V gives CDR1 SGHVS, CDR2 FQNEAQ. Trimming removed 1 base from V and 0 bases from J; junction bases left unmatched: 1. The CDR3 DNA follows: TGTGCCAGCAGCTTAGGGACAGGGCCTAACTATGGCTACACCTTC. Translating gives CASSLGTGPNYGYTF.

The chain combines TRBV29-1 with TRBJ1-2; perhaps TRBD1 as D (5 bases). V was pared by 6 bases and J by 1 base, with 18 bases between. The CDR3 runs 15 residues. Germline-derived CDR1 and CDR2 are SQVTM and ANQGSEA. CDR3 in DNA: TGCAGCGTAGTTTTGACAGACAACCTTAACTATGGCTACACCTTC. This sequence encodes CSVVLTDNLNYGYTF.

The chain uses TRBV6-2 or TRBV6-3 and TRBJ2-7; TRBD1 is a possible D gene (5 bases). The germline V gene encodes CDR1 MNHEY and CDR2 SVGEGT. The CDR3 runs 15 residues. Deletions cut 0 bases from V and 1 base from J, with 10 bases between. As DNA, the CDR3 is TGTGCCAGCAGTTACTCTTCAGGGCTATCCTACGAGCAGTACTTC. Protein product: CASSYSSGLSYEQYF.

The V call is TRBV19, the J call TRBJ2-3; 15 bases fit TRBD2. CDR3 length equals 19 residues. Germline lookup yields CDR1 LNHDA and CDR2 SQIVND (reference sequence). The V and J ends lost 0 bases and 5 bases, in that order; junction bases with no gene match: 9. CDR3 sequence: CASSIEAPGLAGGRDTQYF. Here the CDR3 DNA reads TGTGCCAGTAGTATAGAAGCCCCGGGACTAGCGGGGGGCAGAGATACGCAGTATTTT.

The chain joins TRBV5-1 to TRBJ1-1, with 10 bases aligning to TRBD1. The trim removed 4 bases at V and 5 bases at J, leaving 11 bases unmatched. CDR3 length: 16 amino acids. Germline CDR1 is SGHRS and CDR2 is YFSETQ. CDR3 sequence: CASSVGQGDSATEAFF. In DNA, the CDR3 is TGCGCCAGCAGCGTCGGACAGGGGGATAGTGCGACTGAAGCTTTCTTT.

The V call is TRBV28, the J call TRBJ1-1; no firm D call. The V end lost 5 bases, the J end lost 4 bases, and 17 bases lay between the germline ends. Germline loops: CDR1 MDHEN, CDR2 SYDVKM. This CDR3 spans 15 amino acids. CDR3 amino acids: CASSLSGRRGTEAFF. CDR3 sequence (DNA): TGTGCCAGCAGTCTCTCGGGTCGGCGCGGCACTGAAGCTTTCTTT.

This clone was detected only once. This chain connects TRBV7-9 to TRBJ2-5; D is possibly TRBD1 (6 bases). Germline assignment: CDR1 SEHNR and CDR2 FQNEAQ (reference sequence). The CDR3 is made up of 16 amino acids. V was cut by 1 base and J by 3 bases, with 15 bases left in between. The CDR3 DNA follows: TGTGCCAGCAGCTTAGGGTCCGGGACAATCGAAGAGACCCAGTACTTC. Its protein product is CASSLGSGTIEETQYF.

The chain combines TRBV7-6 with TRBJ1-6; D gene ambiguous. CDR3 length: 13 amino acids. Between the trimmed V and J ends, which lost 5 bases and 8 bases, there was a span of 10 bases. Per germline, CDR1 SGHVS and CDR2 FNYEAQ. CDR3 nucleotides: TGTGCCAGCAGCCAGCGGCGGGATTCACCCCTCCACTTT. This sequence encodes CASSQRRDSPLHF.

The V call is TRBV2, the J call TRBJ2-1; 7 bases align to TRBD1. Trimming took 3 bases from V and 10 from J; bases not matched to a gene: 9. Germline V gene lookup returns CDR1 SNHLY and CDR2 FYNNEI. The CDR3 sequence is 14 residues long. CDR3 DNA: TGTGCCAGCAGTGAGACGACAGGGTTAGGGGAGCAGTTCTTC. Translated, it gives CASSETTGLGEQFF.

The V gene is TRBV9, the J gene TRBJ1-6; D is ambiguous. This CDR3 is 15 amino acids long. CDR1 and CDR2 from the germline V gene are SGDLS and YYNGEE. Deletions cut 0 bases from V and 7 bases from J, with 11 bases between. CDR3 amino acids: CASSVGTVENSPLHF. CDR3 nucleotides: TGTGCCAGCAGCGTAGGAACAGTAGAAAATTCACCCCTCCACTTT.

This clone was recorded only once. The CDR3 sequence is CTSSQDCQRQQYF. The CDR3 nucleotides are TGCACCAGCAGCCAAGATTGTCAGCGCCAGCAGTACTTC. The chain uses TRBV1 and TRBJ2-7; the table's D call, TRBD2, was not checked against the DNA. TRBV1 is listed as a pseudogene. The CDR3 consists of 13 residues.

The chain recombines TRBV7-3 with TRBJ1-6, with 8 bases matching TRBD1. The V gene's germline CDR1 is SGHTA and CDR2 FQGTGA. With V trimmed by 0 bases and J by 4 bases, 11 bases remained unmatched. There are 19 residues in the CDR3. CDR3 residues: CASSLTDRATVLYNSPLHF. For the CDR3, the DNA is TGTGCCAGCAGCTTAACGGACAGGGCGACGGTCCTTTATAATTCACCCCTCCACTTT.

J is TRBJ2-5 and V is TRBV24-1; 9 nucleotides line up with TRBD1. CDR3 length: 15 amino acids. Trimming removed 7 bases from V and 5 bases from J; junction bases left unmatched: 10. CDR1 and CDR2 (germline): KGHDR, SFDVKD. CDR3 sequence (DNA): TGTGCCACCAGCACCAACCGACAGGGGGAGGAGACCCAGTACTTC. Translation gives CATSTNRQGEETQYF.

The rearrangement uses TRBV6-5 and TRBJ2-5, with 13 positions matching TRBD2. Trimming at V came to 0 bases and at J to 5 bases, leaving 0 bases not matched to a gene. CDR1 MNHEY and CDR2 SVGAGI come from the germline V gene. This CDR3 contains 15 residues. CDR3 protein: CASSYSGLAGETQYF. In DNA form, the CDR3 reads TGTGCCAGCAGTTACTCGGGACTAGCGGGGGAGACCCAGTACTTC.

V usage is TRBV2 and J usage is TRBJ2-2; D is possibly TRBD1 (5 bases). Germline-derived CDR1 and CDR2 are SNHLY and FYNNEI. This CDR3 is 14 amino acids long. V gave up 7 bases and J gave up 0 bases, with 9 bases separating them. This CDR3 reads CASKMTANTGELFF. The CDR3 coding sequence is TGTGCCAGCAAGATGACAGCGAACACCGGGGAGCTGTTTTTT.

The chain is built from TRBV7-9 and TRBJ2-1; D not resolved. With 1 base removed from V and 5 bases from J, the gap between germline ends came to 3 bases. This CDR3 comprises 12 residues. Germline CDR1 SEHNR, CDR2 FQNEAQ (reference sequence). The CDR3 region has the DNA TGTGCCAGCAGCTTAGGGCACAATGAGCAGTTCTTC. Protein product: CASSLGHNEQFF. The full variable domain, rest sourced from reference TRBV7-9 and TRBJ2-1, is DTGVSQNPRHKITKRGQNVTFRCDPISEHNRLYWYRQTLGQGPEFLTYFQNEAQLEKSRLLSDRFSAERPKGSFSTLEIQRTEQGDSAMYLCASSLGHNEQFFGPGTRLTVL.

This clone came up many times. The V and J genes are TRBV5-1 and TRBJ2-1; maybe TRBD1 (6 bases). The germline CDR1 and CDR2 sequences are SGHRS and YFSETQ. This CDR3 has 14 residues. The V end was cut by 0 bases, the J end by 3 bases, with 7 bases between. DNA for the CDR3: TGCGCCAGCAGCTTGGAGGGGGTCTACAATGAGCAGTTCTTC. Translating gives CASSLEGVYNEQFF.